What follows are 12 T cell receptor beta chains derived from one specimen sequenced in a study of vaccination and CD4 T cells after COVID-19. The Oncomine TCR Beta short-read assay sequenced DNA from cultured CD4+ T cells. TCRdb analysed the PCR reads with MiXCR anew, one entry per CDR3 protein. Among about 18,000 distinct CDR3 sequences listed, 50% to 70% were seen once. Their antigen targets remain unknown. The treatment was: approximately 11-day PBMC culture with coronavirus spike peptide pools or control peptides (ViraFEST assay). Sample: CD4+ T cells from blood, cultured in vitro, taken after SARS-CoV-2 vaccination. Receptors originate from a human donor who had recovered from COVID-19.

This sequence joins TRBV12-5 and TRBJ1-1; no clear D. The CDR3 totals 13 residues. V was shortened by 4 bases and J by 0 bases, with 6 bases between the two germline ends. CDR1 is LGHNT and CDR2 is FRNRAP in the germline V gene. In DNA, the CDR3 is TGTGCTAGTGGTTCGGGATTGAACACTGAAGCTTTCTTT. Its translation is CASGSGLNTEAFF.

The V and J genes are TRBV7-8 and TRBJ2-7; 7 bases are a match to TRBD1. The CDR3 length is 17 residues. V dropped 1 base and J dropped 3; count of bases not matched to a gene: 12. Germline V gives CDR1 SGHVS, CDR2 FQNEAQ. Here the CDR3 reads CASSLEDIVGTVYEQYF. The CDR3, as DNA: TGTGCCAGCAGCTTAGAGGATATTGTCGGGACAGTCTACGAGCAGTACTTC. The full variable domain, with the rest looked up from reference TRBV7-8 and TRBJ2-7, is GAGVSQSPRYKVAKRGQDVALRCDPISGHVSLFWYQQALGQGPEFLTYFQNEAQLDKSGLPSDRFFAERPEGSVSTLKIQRTQQEDSAVYLCASSLEDIVGTVYEQYFGPGTRLTVT.

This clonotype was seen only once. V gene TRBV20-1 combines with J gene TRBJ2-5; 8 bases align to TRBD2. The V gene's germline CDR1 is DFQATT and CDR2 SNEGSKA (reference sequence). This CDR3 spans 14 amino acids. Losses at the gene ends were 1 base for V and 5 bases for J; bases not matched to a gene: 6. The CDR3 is CSARGAGAGETQYF. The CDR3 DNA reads TGCAGTGCTAGAGGAGCGGGAGCAGGGGAGACCCAGTACTTC.

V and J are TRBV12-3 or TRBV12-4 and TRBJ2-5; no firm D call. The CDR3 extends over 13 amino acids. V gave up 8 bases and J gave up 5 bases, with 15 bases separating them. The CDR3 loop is CASGPVAMETQYF. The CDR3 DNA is TGTGCCAGCGGGCCAGTTGCTATGGAGACCCAGTACTTC.

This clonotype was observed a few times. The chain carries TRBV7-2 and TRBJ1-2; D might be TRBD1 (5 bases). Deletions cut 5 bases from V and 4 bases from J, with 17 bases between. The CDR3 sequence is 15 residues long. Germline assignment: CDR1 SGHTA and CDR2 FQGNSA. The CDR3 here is CASSRTLQGIYGYTF. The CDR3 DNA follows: TGTGCCAGCAGCCGCACCCTCCAGGGAATCTATGGCTACACCTTC.

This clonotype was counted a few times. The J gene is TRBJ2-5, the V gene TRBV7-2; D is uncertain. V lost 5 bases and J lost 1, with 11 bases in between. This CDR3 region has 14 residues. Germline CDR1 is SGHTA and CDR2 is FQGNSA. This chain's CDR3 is CASSRSPTQETQYF. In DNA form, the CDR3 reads TGTGCCAGCAGCCGCTCACCGACCCAAGAGACCCAGTACTTC. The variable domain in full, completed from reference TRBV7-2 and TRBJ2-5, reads GAGVSQSPSNKVTEKGKDVELRCDPISGHTALYWYRQSLGQGLEFLIYFQGNSAPDKSGLPSDRFSAERTGGSVSTLTIQRTQQEDSAVYLCASSRSPTQETQYFGPGTRLLVL.

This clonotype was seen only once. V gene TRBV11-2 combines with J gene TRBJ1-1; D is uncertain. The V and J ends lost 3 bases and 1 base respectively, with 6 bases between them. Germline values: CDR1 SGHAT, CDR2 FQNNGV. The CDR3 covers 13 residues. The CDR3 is CASSFSENTEAFF. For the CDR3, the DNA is TGTGCCAGCAGCTTTTCCGAGAACACTGAAGCTTTCTTT.

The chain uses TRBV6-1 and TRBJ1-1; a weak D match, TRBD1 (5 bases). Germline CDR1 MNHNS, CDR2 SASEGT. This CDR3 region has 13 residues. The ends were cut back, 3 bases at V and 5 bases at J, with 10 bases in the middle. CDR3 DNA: TGTGCCAGCAGTGATCCAGGGAGTACTGAAGCTTTCTTT. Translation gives CASSDPGSTEAFF.

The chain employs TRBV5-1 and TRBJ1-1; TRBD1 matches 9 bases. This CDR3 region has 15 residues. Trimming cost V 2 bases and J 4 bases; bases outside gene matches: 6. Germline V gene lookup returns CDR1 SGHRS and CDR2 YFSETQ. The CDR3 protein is CASSLRDRVSTEAFF. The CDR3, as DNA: TGCGCCAGCAGCTTAAGGGACAGGGTTAGCACTGAAGCTTTCTTT.

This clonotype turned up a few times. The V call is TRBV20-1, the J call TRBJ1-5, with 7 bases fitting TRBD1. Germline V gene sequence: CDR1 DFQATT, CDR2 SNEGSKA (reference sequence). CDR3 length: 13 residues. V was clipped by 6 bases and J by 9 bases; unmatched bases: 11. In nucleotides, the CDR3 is TGCAGTGCAGGGGGCGGTTTCGGGGTGCCCCAGCATTTT. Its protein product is CSAGGGFGVPQHF.

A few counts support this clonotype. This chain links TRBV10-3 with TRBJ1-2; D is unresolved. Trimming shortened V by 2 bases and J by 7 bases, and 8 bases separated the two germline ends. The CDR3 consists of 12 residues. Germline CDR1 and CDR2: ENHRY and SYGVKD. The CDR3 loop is CAISEEGIGYTF. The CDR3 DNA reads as TGTGCCATCAGTGAGGAGGGTATTGGCTACACCTTC.

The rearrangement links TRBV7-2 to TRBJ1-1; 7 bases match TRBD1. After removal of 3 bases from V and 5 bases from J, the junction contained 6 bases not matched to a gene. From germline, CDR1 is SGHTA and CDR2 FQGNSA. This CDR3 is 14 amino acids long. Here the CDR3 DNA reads TGTGCCAGCAGCTTCGAGGGGGCGGGGACTGAAGCTTTCTTT. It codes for CASSFEGAGTEAFF.